This TCR beta chain is from a study of regulatory T cells in long-lasting Graves disease. Broader study findings: The number of shared public clonotypes was higher in persistent patients (about 2,700) than new patients (more than 850).

Stated time point: newly diagnosed GD, antithyroid drugs for less than 3 months. PBMC RNA was the source of the TCR library. Arm-PCR of CDR3 regions with iRepertoire HTBI primers generated TCR beta libraries. In TCRdb, the multiplex PCR reads were re-called with MiXCR into one record per CDR3 protein. This table holds around 360,000 distinct CDR3 sequences, about a sixth found once. Regarding this clonotype: Its antigen is undetermined. Since a much larger clone is just one base distant, this may be a read error.

With V trimmed by 3 bases and J by 6 bases, 14 bases remained unmatched. Germline V lookup: CDR1 SGHRS, CDR2 YFSETQ. The CDR3 spans 17 residues. These data also formed part of another study, on T cells in Graves' hyperthyroidism and ophthalmopathy. That paper adds: First-round RT-PCR targeting the TCR CDR3 was performed with the HTBI primer set.

Material: peripheral blood mononuclear cells (PBMCs), obtained at new diagnosis, from a patient treated with antithyroid drugs. The chain couples TRBV5-1 to TRBJ2-3; 9 positions agree with TRBD2. This receptor was identified in a woman aged 18-29 years with Graves disease. For the CDR3, the DNA is TGCGCCAGCAGCTGGCTCCTAGCGGGGAGACGGGAGGATACGCAGTATTTT. Its protein product is CASSWLLAGRREDTQYF.